The present T cell receptor beta chain was sequenced within a study of T cells in Graves' hyperthyroidism and ophthalmopathy. The wider study: Peripheral blood draws took place at initial diagnosis, ahead of any treatment. The study, taken as a whole, reports: Most thyroid clonotypes expanded above 0.001 appeared in blood too.

The germline V gene has CDR1 SGHVS and CDR2 FQNEAQ. The V gene lost 5 bases and the J gene lost 4 bases, with 15 bases spanning the gap. The CDR3 has 15 residues. TCR beta CDR3 region amplification was performed from RNA transcripts. During a first-round RT-PCR of the TCR CDR3, the HTBI primer set was used. TCRdb recomputed calls from the multiplex PCR reads with MiXCR, one row per CDR3 protein. Here the sample spans about 640,000 distinct CDR3 sequences, less than 25% being singletons. A remark on this clonotype: Its matching antigen is unknown.

The TCR originated in a man aged 25-45 years with Graves' ophthalmopathy. Sample: blood. The V and J genes are TRBV7-8 and TRBJ2-1, with D unclear. The CDR3 loop reads CASSPSEWKYNEQFF. The CDR3 bases are TGTGCCAGCAGCCCATCCGAATGGAAGTACAATGAGCAGTTCTTC. Full variable domain (rest looked up from reference TRBV7-8 and TRBJ2-1): GAGVSQSPRYKVAKRGQDVALRCDPISGHVSLFWYQQALGQGPEFLTYFQNEAQLDKSGLPSDRFFAERPEGSVSTLKIQRTQQEDSAVYLCASSPSEWKYNEQFFGPGTRLTVL.